One sample yielded the 10 T cell receptor beta chains listed below, sequenced in a study of cytomegalovirus exposure and HLA in healthy donors. Generated by immunoSEQ multiplex PCR, the TCRdb table keeps only in-frame clones and is missing some. The sample lists some 130,000 clones; about 88% were seen once. The sample taken for sequencing was PBMCs. The receptors were gathered from a woman aged 18-35 years in good health and CMV-seronegative.

The chain has TRBV6-1 and TRBJ2-1; weak D call: TRBD2 (5 bases). CDR1 is MNHNS and CDR2 is SASEGT in the germline V gene. CDR3 length equals 18 residues. Trimming stripped 4 bases from V and 0 bases from J, with 19 bases between. This CDR3 is CASSVGHGGPSSYNEQFF. CDR3 nucleotides: TGTGCCAGCAGTGTTGGGCATGGAGGTCCAAGCTCCTACAATGAGCAGTTCTTC.

This chain uses TRBV19 with TRBJ2-1, with 12 bases matching TRBD1. V gave up 5 bases and J gave up 13 bases; unmatched junction bases: 9. Germline V gives CDR1 LNHDA, CDR2 SQIVND (reference sequence). The CDR3 totals 14 residues. In nucleotides, the CDR3 is TGTGCCAGTAGTGGGGGACAGGGGGCGCAGGGCCAGTTCTTC. It yields the protein CASSGGQGAQGQFF. Variable domain in full (rest from reference TRBV19 and TRBJ2-1): DGGITQSPKYLFRKEGQNVTLSCEQNLNHDAMYWYRQDPGQGLRLIYYSQIVNDFQKGDIAEGYSVSREKKESFPLTVTSAQKNPTAFYLCASSGGQGAQGQFFGPGTRLTVL.

The chain employs TRBV10-3 and TRBJ1-2, with D perhaps TRBD1 (6 bases). The CDR3 runs 16 residues. Per germline, CDR1 ENHRY and CDR2 SYGVKD. V gave up 4 bases and J gave up 4 bases, with 19 bases separating them. CDR3 protein: CAISAFSGAVVYGYTF. The CDR3 DNA is TGTGCCATCAGTGCGTTCTCAGGGGCAGTTGTCTATGGCTACACCTTC.

Notes on this clone: The junction does not match germline at one end; this may be a read error. This chain connects TRBV7-8 to TRBJ2-7, with D possibly TRBD2 on 5 matching bases. The CDR3 covers 11 residues. The germline CDR1 and CDR2 sequences are SGHVS and FQNEAQ. This CDR3 is CASSLGGAHIF. The CDR3 coding sequence is TGTGCCAGCAGCTTAGGGGGAGCCCATATCTTC.

Worth noting for this clone: Its ends do not fully match the called genes, so a read error is possible. The chain recombines TRBV7-7 with TRBJ1-1; D not resolved. Germline values: CDR1 SSHAT, CDR2 FNYEAQ (reference sequence). This CDR3 is built from 13 residues. CDR3 in DNA: TGTGCTAGCAGCCAATCACCGGGGTCTGAAGCTTTCTTT. Protein: CASSQSPGSEAFF.

V usage is TRBV2 and J usage is TRBJ2-7; D is perhaps TRBD1 (5 bases). Trimming pared 1 base from V and 5 bases from J, leaving 15 bases between. CDR3 length: 15 residues. CDR1 is SNHLY and CDR2 is FYNNEI in the germline V gene. This CDR3 reads CASSEGTRFLDEQYF. The CDR3 coding sequence is TGTGCCAGCAGTGAAGGGACAAGATTTCTGGACGAGCAGTACTTC.

J is TRBJ1-6 and V is TRBV30; 7 positions agree with TRBD1. In germline, CDR1 is GTSNPN, CDR2 SVGIG (reference sequence). J was trimmed by 9 bases and V by 1 base; bases with no gene match: 3. The CDR3 sequence is 13 residues long. The CDR3 nucleotides read TGTGCCTGGAGTGCACAGGGGCGTTCACCCCTCCACTTT. Protein product: CAWSAQGRSPLHF.

The chain links TRBV11-2 to TRBJ1-2; TRBD1 aligns across 7 bases. The CDR3 is 17 residues long. V gave up 0 bases and J gave up 7 bases; unmatched junction bases: 14. The V gene's germline CDR1 is SGHAT and CDR2 FQNNGV. The CDR3: CASSLDTPRTGWGGYTF. CDR3 in DNA: TGTGCCAGCAGCTTAGATACTCCGAGGACAGGATGGGGTGGCTACACCTTC. Full variable domain (rest looked up from reference TRBV11-2 and TRBJ1-2): EAGVAQSPRYKIIEKRQSVAFWCNPISGHATLYWYQQILGQGPKLLIQFQNNGVVDDSQLPKDRFSAERLKGVDSTLKIQPAKLEDSAVYLCASSLDTPRTGWGGYTFGSGTRLTVV.

This rearrangement joins TRBV19 to TRBJ1-3, with D possibly being TRBD1 (5 bases). This CDR3 has 14 residues. Trimming shortened V by 4 bases and J by 9 bases, and 16 bases separated the two germline ends. From germline, CDR1 is LNHDA and CDR2 SQIVND (reference sequence). The CDR3 here is CASSTGHRFSTIYF. As DNA, the CDR3 is TGTGCCAGTAGTACCGGACACCGCTTTTCCACCATATATTTT.

This clone is a singleton in its sample. CDR3 nucleotides: TGCGCCAGCAGCAAGCCCCAAGAGACCCAGTACTTC. This encodes CASSKPQETQYF. The V gene is TRBV5-1, the J gene TRBJ2-5, with D unresolved. The V end lost 4 bases, the J end lost 1 base, and 5 bases lay between the germline ends. There are 12 residues in the CDR3. From germline, CDR1 is SGHRS and CDR2 YFSETQ.